This passage covers 17 T cell receptor beta chains from one sample sequenced in a study of T cells in localized non-small cell lung cancer (dated by TCRdb to 2020 to 2022). Receptor amplification or capture employed the immunoSEQ multiplex PCR assay. Entries here come from immuneACCESS through TCRdb and include only in-frame sequences with V and J called. Some clones fail to appear in such tables; in the studies checked, an unresolved V gene covers under half of the shortfall, and the cause of the remainder is unknown. The sample table holds 2,000 or so clones, of which approximately 31% were seen once. Of the sample, over 10% falls within the top ten clones. This material consisted of normal lung tissue next to the tumor, taken before any cancer treatment. The receptors here all came from a woman aged 40 to 75 with stage I lung adenocarcinoma.

The chain recombines TRBV29-1 with TRBJ1-4; 9 nucleotides agree with TRBD1. The V segment lost 6 bases and the J segment 7 bases; nucleotides outside the gene matches: 21. The V gene's germline CDR1 is SQVTM and CDR2 ANQGSEA. The CDR3 has 18 residues. In DNA, the CDR3 is TGCAGCGTCTTAACGGGGACAGGGCTACAAGGTCGAGGTGAAAAACTGTTTTTT. Its protein product is CSVLTGTGLQGRGEKLFF.

The J gene is TRBJ2-7, the V gene TRBV19, with D possibly being TRBD1 or TRBD2 (6 bases each). CDR1 and CDR2 from the germline V gene are LNHDA and SQIVND (reference sequence). V was clipped by 5 bases and J by 5 bases, with 22 bases between them. The CDR3 extends over 16 amino acids. The CDR3 coding sequence is TGTGCCAGTAGTCCCGTGGAGGGGGGAGATGGCGACGAGCAGTACTTC. This codes for CASSPVEGGDGDEQYF. The variable domain in full, completed from reference TRBV19 and TRBJ2-7, reads DGGITQSPKYLFRKEGQNVTLSCEQNLNHDAMYWYRQDPGQGLRLIYYSQIVNDFQKGDIAEGYSVSREKKESFPLTVTSAQKNPTAFYLCASSPVEGGDGDEQYFGPGTRLTVT.

Within the sample, this clone is medium-sized. The genes are TRBV6-8 and TRBJ2-7; TRBD1 aligns across 8 bases. Per the germline V gene, CDR1 is MNHGY and CDR2 is SAAAGT. CDR3 length: 13 residues. V trimming: 10 bases; J trimming: 4 bases; junction bases outside the gene matches: 9. The CDR3 region is CAINPGQGYEQYF. The CDR3 DNA sequence: TGTGCCATCAACCCCGGACAGGGATACGAGCAGTACTTC.

The chain combines TRBV12-5 with TRBJ2-1; 10 bases agree with TRBD1. The germline CDR1 and CDR2 sequences are LGHNT and FRNRAP. With V trimmed by 6 bases and J by 6 bases, 5 bases remained unmatched. This CDR3 is built from 14 residues. The CDR3 reads CASGGTGEGNEQFF. CDR3 in DNA: TGTGCTAGTGGGGGGACAGGGGAGGGCAATGAGCAGTTCTTC.

The rearrangement joins TRBV30 to TRBJ2-1, with 10 bases identical to TRBD1. With V trimmed by 5 bases and J by 6 bases, 7 bases remained unmatched. CDR3 size: 14 residues. From germline, CDR1 is GTSNPN and CDR2 SVGIG (reference sequence). The CDR3 DNA reads TGTGCCTGGGAGGGGACAGGGGACATCAATGAGCAGTTCTTC. Protein sequence: CAWEGTGDINEQFF. The full variable domain, its missing parts supplied by reference TRBV30 and TRBJ2-1, is SQTIHQWPATLVQPVGSPLSLECTVEGTSNPNLYWYRQAAGRGLQLLFYSVGIGQISSEVPQNLSASRPQDRQFILSSKKLLLSDSGFYLCAWEGTGDINEQFFGPGTRLTVL.

DNA for the CDR3: TGCAGCGGCCGACTAGCGGGAGGCACCGGGGAGCTGTTTTTT. Encoded protein: CSGRLAGGTGELFF. The chain links TRBV29-1 to TRBJ2-2; TRBD2 matches at 13 bases. V shed 7 bases and J 4 bases; nucleotides not matched to a gene: 3. Germline CDR1 and CDR2: SQVTM and ANQGSEA. The CDR3 contains 14 residues.

The count of this clone is one. V and J are TRBV18 and TRBJ1-1; no clear D gene. Between the trimmed V and J ends, which lost 3 bases and 4 bases, there was a span of 12 bases. CDR1 and CDR2 (germline): KGHSH, LQKENI. This CDR3 is built from 14 residues. The CDR3 bases are TGTGCCAGCTCACCGGGCACCCTGGGCACTGAAGCTTTCTTT. Its translation: CASSPGTLGTEAFF.

The chain carries TRBV28 and TRBJ2-1; 15 bases map to TRBD2. Losses at the gene ends were 6 bases for V and 7 bases for J; bases not matched to a gene: 19. Germline V gives CDR1 MDHEN, CDR2 SYDVKM. CDR3 length: 20 residues. This CDR3 reads CASRPPGTGFGTSGRNEQFF. CDR3 nucleotide sequence: TGTGCCAGCAGGCCACCCGGGACAGGGTTTGGGACTAGCGGGAGGAATGAGCAGTTCTTC. Full variable domain (remainder filled in from reference TRBV28 and TRBJ2-1): DVKVTQSSRYLVKRTGEKVFLECVQDMDHENMFWYRQDPGLGLRLIYFSYDVKMKEKGDIPEGYSVSREKKERFSLILESASTNQTSMYLCASRPPGTGFGTSGRNEQFFGPGTRLTVL.

This sequence joins TRBV10-1 and TRBJ1-5; 9 positions agree with TRBD1. This CDR3 is built from 14 residues. V dropped 10 bases and J dropped 2; count of bases not matched to a gene: 6. From germline, CDR1 is WNHNN and CDR2 SYGVQD (reference sequence). The CDR3 coding sequence is TGCGCCACCGGGACAGGGAATGGCAATCAGCCCCAGCATTTT. This sequence encodes CATGTGNGNQPQHF.

This clone was found a few times. Its ends do not fully match the called genes, so a read error is possible. The genes are TRBV4-1 and TRBJ2-7; 8 nucleotides line up with TRBD1. This CDR3 has 15 amino acids. The germline CDR1 and CDR2 sequences are MGHRA and YSYEKL. The CDR3 loop is CTSSRSGTGDYEQYF. The CDR3 bases are TGCACCAGCAGCCGGTCCGGGACAGGCGACTACGAGCAGTACTTC.

This chain connects TRBV18 to TRBJ1-1; D gene unclear. V was pared by 3 bases and J by 2 bases, with 7 bases between. Germline V gene sequence: CDR1 KGHSH, CDR2 LQKENI. The CDR3 covers 13 residues. The CDR3 DNA sequence: TGTGCCAGCTCACCGAACGAAAACACTGAAGCTTTCTTT. Translation: CASSPNENTEAFF.

This clone was seen a handful of times. The chain is built from TRBV11-3 and TRBJ2-1, with a tentative D call TRBD2 (5 bases). V was clipped by 2 bases and J by 11 bases, with 19 bases between them. The CDR3 has 15 residues. Germline V gene lookup returns CDR1 SGHNT and CDR2 YENEEA. The CDR3 here is CASSLSTSDESKQFF. In nucleotides, the CDR3 is TGTGCCAGCAGCTTATCAACTAGTGACGAGTCGAAGCAGTTCTTC.

The sample holds a few counts of this clone. The J gene is TRBJ2-5, the V gene TRBV10-2; D may be TRBD1 (6 bases). Germline assignment: CDR1 WSHSY and CDR2 SAAADI. The CDR3 has 13 amino acids. V shed 4 bases and J shed 2 bases, with 8 bases lying between them. The CDR3 DNA follows: TGCGCCAGCAGTGCGAGGGGGCAAGAGACCCAGTACTTC. Protein product: CASSARGQETQYF.

The genes are TRBV30 and TRBJ2-2, with 8 bases fitting TRBD2. J gave up 5 bases and V 3 bases, and 17 bases lay outside the gene matches. Germline loops: CDR1 GTSNPN, CDR2 SVGIG (reference sequence). CDR3 length: 18 residues. CDR3 in DNA: TGTGCCTGGAGGCCTCCGGGACTAGGATTTGTGAGGACCGGGGAGCTGTTTTTT. This encodes CAWRPPGLGFVRTGELFF. The complete variable domain, with remaining parts taken from reference TRBV30 and TRBJ2-2, reads SQTIHQWPATLVQPVGSPLSLECTVEGTSNPNLYWYRQAAGRGLQLLFYSVGIGQISSEVPQNLSASRPQDRQFILSSKKLLLSDSGFYLCAWRPPGLGFVRTGELFFGEGSRLTVL.

This sequence joins TRBV11-3 and TRBJ1-2; no clear D gene. CDR1 is SGHNT and CDR2 is YENEEA in the germline V gene. The CDR3 totals 18 residues. Trimming cost V 5 bases and J 5 bases, with 27 bases left between them. Written as DNA, the CDR3 is TGTGCCAGCAGCCTCAGACCCAACAAGGCCCCGCAGTGGTATGGCTACACCTTC. Its translation is CASSLRPNKAPQWYGYTF.

The rearrangement uses TRBV10-2 and TRBJ2-7, with 14 bases that match TRBD2. CDR3 size: 13 residues. CDR1 is WSHSY, CDR2 SAAADI, per germline. V lost 8 bases to trimming and J lost 3 bases; unmatched junction nucleotides: 0. The CDR3 DNA follows: TGCGCCAGCGGGACTAGCGGGAGCTACGAGCAGTACTTC. Residues: CASGTSGSYEQYF.

By share, this clone counts as large (0.1 to 1%). V gene TRBV9 combines with J gene TRBJ2-7, with TRBD1 identical over 7 bases. The junction had 7 bases not matched to a gene; V was cut back by 4 bases and J by 3 bases. CDR3 length equals 14 residues. Germline V gene sequence: CDR1 SGDLS, CDR2 YYNGEE. The CDR3 loop reads CASSFRGTDYEQYF. Written as DNA, the CDR3 is TGTGCCAGCAGCTTCCGAGGGACAGACTACGAGCAGTACTTC.